Here is one T cell receptor (beta chain) with its context. Time point in this sample: healthy volunteer bleed at 6 weeks. Someone pulled total RNA out of unfractionated whole blood. The data were obtained in a study of human T cells and chemical hapten exposure. Study at large: Small pooled library volume differences chiefly drove per-sample TCR yield variation.

Individual cDNA molecules (in the library) carried attached unique molecular identifiers. TCRdb called the RACE reads again in MiXCR, with one record for every CDR3 protein. Here the sample spans 60,000 to 90,000 distinct CDR3 sequences, approximately 8.1% being singletons. The CDR3 extends over 16 amino acids. Germline-derived CDR1 and CDR2 are LGHNA and YNFKEQ. With V trimmed by 4 bases and J by 5 bases, 11 bases remained unmatched. The sample taken for sequencing was whole blood. V is TRBV4-2 and J is TRBJ1-1, with 9 bases fitting TRBD1. The sequence derives from a female donor in good health. Some clones in this sample may be carry-over from other donors' samples. The CDR3 DNA reads TGTGCCAGCAGCCTGTTTCTGCGACAGGGGGAGACTGAAGCTTTCTTT. It codes for CASSLFLRQGETEAFF.